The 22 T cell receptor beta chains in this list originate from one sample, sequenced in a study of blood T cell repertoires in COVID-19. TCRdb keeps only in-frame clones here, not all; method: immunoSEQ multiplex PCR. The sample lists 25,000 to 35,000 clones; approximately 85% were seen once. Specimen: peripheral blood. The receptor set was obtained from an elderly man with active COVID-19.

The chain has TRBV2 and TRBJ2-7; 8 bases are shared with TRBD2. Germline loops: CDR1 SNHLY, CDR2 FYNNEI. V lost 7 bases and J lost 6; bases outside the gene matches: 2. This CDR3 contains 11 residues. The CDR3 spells CASKGLAEQYF. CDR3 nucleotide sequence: TGTGCCAGCAAAGGACTAGCCGAGCAGTACTTC.

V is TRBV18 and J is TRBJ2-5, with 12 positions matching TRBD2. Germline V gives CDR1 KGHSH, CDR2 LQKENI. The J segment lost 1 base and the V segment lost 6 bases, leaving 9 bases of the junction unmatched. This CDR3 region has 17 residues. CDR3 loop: CASSRNPSGGAQETQYF. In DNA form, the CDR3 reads TGTGCCAGCTCGCGGAACCCTAGCGGGGGGGCCCAAGAGACCCAGTACTTC.

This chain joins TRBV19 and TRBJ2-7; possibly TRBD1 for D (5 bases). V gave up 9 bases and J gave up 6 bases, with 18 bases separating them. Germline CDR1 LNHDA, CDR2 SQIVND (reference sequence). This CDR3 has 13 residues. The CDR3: CARQVCLAREQYF. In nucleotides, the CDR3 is TGTGCCAGACAGGTCTGCCTGGCACGCGAGCAGTACTTC.

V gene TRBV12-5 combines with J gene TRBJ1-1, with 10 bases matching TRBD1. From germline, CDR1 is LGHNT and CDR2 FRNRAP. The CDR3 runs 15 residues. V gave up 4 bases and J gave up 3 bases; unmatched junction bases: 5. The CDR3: CASGSRQGADTEAFF. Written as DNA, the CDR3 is TGTGCTAGTGGTTCCCGACAGGGGGCTGACACTGAAGCTTTCTTT.

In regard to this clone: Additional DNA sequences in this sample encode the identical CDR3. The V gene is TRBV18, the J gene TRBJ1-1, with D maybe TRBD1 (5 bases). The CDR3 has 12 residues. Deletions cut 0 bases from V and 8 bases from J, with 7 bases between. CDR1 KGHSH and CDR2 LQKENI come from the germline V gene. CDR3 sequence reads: CASSPPGQEAFF. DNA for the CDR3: TGTGCCAGCTCACCACCGGGGCAGGAAGCTTTCTTT.

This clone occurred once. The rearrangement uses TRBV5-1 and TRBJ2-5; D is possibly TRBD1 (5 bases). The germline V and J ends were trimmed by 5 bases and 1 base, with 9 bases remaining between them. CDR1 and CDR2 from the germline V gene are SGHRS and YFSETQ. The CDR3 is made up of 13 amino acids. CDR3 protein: CASSQQVQETQYF. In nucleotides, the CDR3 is TGCGCCAGCAGTCAACAGGTCCAAGAGACCCAGTACTTC.

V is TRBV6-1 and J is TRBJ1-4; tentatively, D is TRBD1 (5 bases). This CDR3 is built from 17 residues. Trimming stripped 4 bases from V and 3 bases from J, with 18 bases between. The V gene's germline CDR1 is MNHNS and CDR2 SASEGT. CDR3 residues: CASSVGGAIRANEKLFF. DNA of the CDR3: TGTGCCAGCAGTGTCGGGGGAGCAATTCGTGCTAATGAAAAACTGTTTTTT.

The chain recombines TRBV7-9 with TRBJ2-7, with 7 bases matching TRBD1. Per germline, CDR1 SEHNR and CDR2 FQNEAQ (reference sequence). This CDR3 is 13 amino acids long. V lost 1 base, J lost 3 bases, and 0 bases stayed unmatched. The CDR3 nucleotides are TGTGCCAGCAGCTTAGGGGACAGCTACGAGCAGTACTTC. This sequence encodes CASSLGDSYEQYF.

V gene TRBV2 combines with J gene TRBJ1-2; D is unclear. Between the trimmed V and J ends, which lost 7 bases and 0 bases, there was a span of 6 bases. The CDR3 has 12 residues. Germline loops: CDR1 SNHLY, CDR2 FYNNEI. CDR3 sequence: CASKQTNYGYTF. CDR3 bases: TGTGCCAGCAAACAGACTAACTATGGCTACACCTTC.

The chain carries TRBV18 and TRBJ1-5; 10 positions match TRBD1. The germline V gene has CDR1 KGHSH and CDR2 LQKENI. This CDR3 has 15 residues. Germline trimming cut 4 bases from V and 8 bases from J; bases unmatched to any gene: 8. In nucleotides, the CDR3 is TGTGCCAGCTCACGAGGGACAGGGGCTGTGGAGCCCCAGCATTTT. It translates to CASSRGTGAVEPQHF.

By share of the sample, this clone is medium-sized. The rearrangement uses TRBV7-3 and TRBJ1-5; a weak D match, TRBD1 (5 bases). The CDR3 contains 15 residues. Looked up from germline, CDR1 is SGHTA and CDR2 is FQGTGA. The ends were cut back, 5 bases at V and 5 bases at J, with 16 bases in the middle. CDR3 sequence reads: CASSQGGVRHQPQHF. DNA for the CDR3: TGTGCCAGCAGCCAAGGAGGGGTTCGGCATCAGCCCCAGCATTTT.

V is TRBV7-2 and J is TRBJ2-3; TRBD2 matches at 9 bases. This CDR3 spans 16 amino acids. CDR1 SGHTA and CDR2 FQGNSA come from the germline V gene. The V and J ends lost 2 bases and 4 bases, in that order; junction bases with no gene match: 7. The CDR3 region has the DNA TGTGCCAGCAGCTTACTTGGCGGGGGGGTCTCAGATACGCAGTATTTT. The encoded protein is CASSLLGGGVSDTQYF.

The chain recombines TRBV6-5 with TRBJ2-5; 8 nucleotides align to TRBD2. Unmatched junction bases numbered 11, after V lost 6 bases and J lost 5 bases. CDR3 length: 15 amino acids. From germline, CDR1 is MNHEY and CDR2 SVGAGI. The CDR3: CASRGGRQGRETQYF. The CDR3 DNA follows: TGTGCCAGCAGGGGCGGGAGGCAGGGCAGGGAGACCCAGTACTTC.

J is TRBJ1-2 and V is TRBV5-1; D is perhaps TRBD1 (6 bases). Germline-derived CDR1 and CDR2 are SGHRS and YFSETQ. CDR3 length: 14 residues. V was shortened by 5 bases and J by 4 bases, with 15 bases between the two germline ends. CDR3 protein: CASSPDRSGYGYTF. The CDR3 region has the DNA TGCGCCAGCAGTCCAGACAGGAGCGGCTATGGCTACACCTTC.

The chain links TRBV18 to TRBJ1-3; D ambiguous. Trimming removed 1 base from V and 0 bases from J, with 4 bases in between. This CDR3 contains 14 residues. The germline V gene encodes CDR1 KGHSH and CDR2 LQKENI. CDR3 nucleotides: TGTGCCAGCTCACCACAGAGCTCTGGAAACACCATATATTTT. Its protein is CASSPQSSGNTIYF.

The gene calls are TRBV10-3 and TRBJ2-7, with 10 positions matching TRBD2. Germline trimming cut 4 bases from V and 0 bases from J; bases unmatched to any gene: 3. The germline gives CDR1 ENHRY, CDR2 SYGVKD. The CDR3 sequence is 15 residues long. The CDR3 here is CAISALAGVSYEQYF. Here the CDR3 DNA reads TGTGCCATCAGTGCCCTAGCGGGGGTCTCCTACGAGCAGTACTTC.

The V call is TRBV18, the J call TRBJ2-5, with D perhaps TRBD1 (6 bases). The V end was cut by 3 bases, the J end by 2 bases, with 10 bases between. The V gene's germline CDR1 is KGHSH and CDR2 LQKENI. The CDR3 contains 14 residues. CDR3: CASSPGQIQETQYF. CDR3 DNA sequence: TGTGCCAGCTCACCCGGACAGATACAAGAGACCCAGTACTTC.

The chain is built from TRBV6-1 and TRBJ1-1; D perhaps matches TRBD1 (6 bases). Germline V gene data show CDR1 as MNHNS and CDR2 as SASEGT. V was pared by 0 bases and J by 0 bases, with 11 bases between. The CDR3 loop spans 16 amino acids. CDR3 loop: CASSEANRDMNTEAFF. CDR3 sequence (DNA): TGTGCCAGCAGTGAAGCTAACAGGGACATGAACACTGAAGCTTTCTTT.

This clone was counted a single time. The CDR3: CASSSTAGGTIYF. CDR3 sequence (DNA): TGTGCCAGCAGCTCCACAGCGGGGGGTACCATATATTTT. V usage is TRBV7-9 and J usage is TRBJ1-3; D is possibly TRBD1 (5 bases). V was pared by 4 bases and J by 10 bases, with 14 bases between. This CDR3 has 13 residues. Germline lookup yields CDR1 SEHNR and CDR2 FQNEAQ (reference sequence).

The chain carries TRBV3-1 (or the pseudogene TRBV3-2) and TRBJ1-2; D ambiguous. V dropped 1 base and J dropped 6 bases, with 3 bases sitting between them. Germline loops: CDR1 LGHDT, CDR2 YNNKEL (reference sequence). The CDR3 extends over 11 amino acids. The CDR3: CASSQGHGYTF. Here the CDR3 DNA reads TGTGCCAGCAGCCAAGGGCATGGCTACACCTTC.

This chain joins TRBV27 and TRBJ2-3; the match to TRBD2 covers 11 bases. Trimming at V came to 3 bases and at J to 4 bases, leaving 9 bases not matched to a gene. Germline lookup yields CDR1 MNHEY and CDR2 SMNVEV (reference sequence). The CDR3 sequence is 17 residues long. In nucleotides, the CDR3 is TGTGCCAGCAGTTTGGTCGGGCTAGCGGGGGGTGCAGATACGCAGTATTTT. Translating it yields CASSLVGLAGGADTQYF.

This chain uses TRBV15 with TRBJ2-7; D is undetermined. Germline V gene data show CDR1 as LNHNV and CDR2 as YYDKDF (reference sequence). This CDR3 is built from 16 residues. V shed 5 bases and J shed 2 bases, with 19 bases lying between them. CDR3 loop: CATSVNVGPSAYEQYF. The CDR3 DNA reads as TGTGCCACCAGCGTCAATGTTGGGCCATCCGCCTACGAGCAGTACTTC.